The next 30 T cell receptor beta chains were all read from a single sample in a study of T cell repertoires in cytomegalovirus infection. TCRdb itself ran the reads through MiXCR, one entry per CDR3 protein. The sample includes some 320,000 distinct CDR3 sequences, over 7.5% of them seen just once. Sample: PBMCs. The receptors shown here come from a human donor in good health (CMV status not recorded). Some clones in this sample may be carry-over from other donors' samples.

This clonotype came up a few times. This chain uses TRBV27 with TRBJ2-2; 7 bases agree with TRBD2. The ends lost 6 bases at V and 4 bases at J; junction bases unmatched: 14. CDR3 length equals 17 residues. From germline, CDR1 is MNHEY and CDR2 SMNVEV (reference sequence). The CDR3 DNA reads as TGTGCCAGCAGGCCAATCAGCGGGATAATAAGCACCGGGGAGCTGTTTTTT. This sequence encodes CASRPISGIISTGELFF.

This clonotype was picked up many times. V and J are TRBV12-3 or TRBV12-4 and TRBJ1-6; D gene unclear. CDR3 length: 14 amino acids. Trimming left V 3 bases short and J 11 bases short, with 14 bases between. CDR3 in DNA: TGTGCCAGCAGTTTTCAACAGCTCGGGGCACCCCTCCACTTT. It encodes CASSFQQLGAPLHF.

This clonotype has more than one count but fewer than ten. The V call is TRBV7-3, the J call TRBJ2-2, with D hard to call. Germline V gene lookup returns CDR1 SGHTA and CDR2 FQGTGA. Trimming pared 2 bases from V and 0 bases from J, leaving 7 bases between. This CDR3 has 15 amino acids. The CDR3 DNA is TGTGCCAGCAGCTTAGGCAGCGCGAACACCGGGGAGCTGTTTTTT. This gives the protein CASSLGSANTGELFF.

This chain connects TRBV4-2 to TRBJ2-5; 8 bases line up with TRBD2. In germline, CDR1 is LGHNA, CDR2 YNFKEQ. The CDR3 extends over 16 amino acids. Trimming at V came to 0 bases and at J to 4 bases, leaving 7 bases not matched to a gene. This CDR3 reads CASSQELRAGVETQYF. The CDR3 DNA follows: TGTGCCAGCAGCCAAGAACTGAGAGCGGGAGTAGAGACCCAGTACTTC.

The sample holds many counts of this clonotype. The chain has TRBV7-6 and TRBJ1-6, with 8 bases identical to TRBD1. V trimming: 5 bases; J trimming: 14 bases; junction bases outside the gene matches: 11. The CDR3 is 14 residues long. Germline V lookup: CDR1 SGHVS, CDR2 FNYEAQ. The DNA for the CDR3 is TGTGCCAGCAGCCCCGGACAGGGAGGTTCGGCCCTCCACTTT. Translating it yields CASSPGQGGSALHF.

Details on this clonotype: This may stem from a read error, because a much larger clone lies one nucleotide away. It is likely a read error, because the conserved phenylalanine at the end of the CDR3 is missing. CDR3 sequence: CASRLGLTENTGELFY. DNA for the CDR3: TGTGCCAGTAGGCTGGGACTTACCGAGAACACCGGGGAGCTGTTTTAT. The chain employs TRBV19 and TRBJ2-2, with D perhaps matching TRBD2 (6 bases). CDR1 is LNHDA, CDR2 SQIVND, per germline (reference sequence). Between the trimmed V and J ends, which lost 6 bases and 1 base, there was a span of 15 bases. There are 16 residues in the CDR3.

The CDR3 DNA follows: TGTGCCAGCAGCTTGGATCAGGGGGACACCCTCCACTTT. It yields the protein CASSLDQGDTLHF. J is TRBJ1-6 and V is TRBV5-6; TRBD1 matches 7 bases. Germline values: CDR1 SGHDT, CDR2 YYEEEE. This CDR3 comprises 13 residues. V shed 0 bases and J 14 bases; nucleotides not matched to a gene: 5.

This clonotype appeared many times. The CDR3 reads CASSSSRGHGGSEQFF. CDR3 nucleotides: TGTGCCAGCAGCTCCAGCCGGGGCCACGGTGGCTCTGAGCAGTTCTTC. This rearrangement joins TRBV7-2 to TRBJ2-1; D is perhaps TRBD1 or TRBD2 (5 bases each). Germline values: CDR1 SGHTA, CDR2 FQGNSA. Trimming left V 4 bases short and J 9 bases short, with 22 bases between. This CDR3 has 16 residues.

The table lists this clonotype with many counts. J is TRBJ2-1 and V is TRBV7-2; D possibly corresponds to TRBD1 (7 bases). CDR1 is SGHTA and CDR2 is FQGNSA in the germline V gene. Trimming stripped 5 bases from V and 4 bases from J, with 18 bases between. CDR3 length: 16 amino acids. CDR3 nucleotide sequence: TGTGCCAGCAGCACTAGCCGGGGGACAGTATACAATGAGCAGTTCTTC. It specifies CASSTSRGTVYNEQFF.

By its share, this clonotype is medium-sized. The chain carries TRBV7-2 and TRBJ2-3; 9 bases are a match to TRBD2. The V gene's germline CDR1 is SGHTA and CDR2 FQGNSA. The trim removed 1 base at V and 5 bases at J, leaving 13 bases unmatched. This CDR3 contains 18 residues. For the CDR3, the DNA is TGTGCCAGCAGCTTAGGACGGGCGGGAGGGCCGGAAAAAGATACGCAGTATTTT. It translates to CASSLGRAGGPEKDTQYF.

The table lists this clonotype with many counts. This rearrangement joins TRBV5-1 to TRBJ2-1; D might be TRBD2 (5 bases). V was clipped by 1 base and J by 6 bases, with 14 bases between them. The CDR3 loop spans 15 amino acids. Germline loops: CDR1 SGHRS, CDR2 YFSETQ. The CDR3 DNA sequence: TGCGCCAGCAGCTTGTATGGGGATCGGGGCAATGAGCAGTTCTTC. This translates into CASSLYGDRGNEQFF.

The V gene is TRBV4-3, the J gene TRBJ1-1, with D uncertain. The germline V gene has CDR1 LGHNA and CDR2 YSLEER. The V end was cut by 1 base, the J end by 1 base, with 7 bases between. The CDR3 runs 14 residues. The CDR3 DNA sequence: TGCGCCAGCAGCCAAGGGAGGCAGAACACTGAAGCTTTCTTT. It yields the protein CASSQGRQNTEAFF.

The CDR3 DNA reads TGTGCCAGCAGCTACCAGAGTAACTATGGCTACACCTTC. Residues: CASSYQSNYGYTF. The chain employs TRBV7-2 and TRBJ1-2; no clear D. The CDR3 loop spans 13 amino acids. Looked up from germline, CDR1 is SGHTA and CDR2 is FQGNSA. V was shortened by 4 bases and J by 1 base, with 7 bases between the two germline ends. Complete variable domain (other parts from reference TRBV7-2 and TRBJ1-2): GAGVSQSPSNKVTEKGKDVELRCDPISGHTALYWYRQSLGQGLEFLIYFQGNSAPDKSGLPSDRFSAERTGGSVSTLTIQRTQQEDSAVYLCASSYQSNYGYTFGSGTRLTVV.

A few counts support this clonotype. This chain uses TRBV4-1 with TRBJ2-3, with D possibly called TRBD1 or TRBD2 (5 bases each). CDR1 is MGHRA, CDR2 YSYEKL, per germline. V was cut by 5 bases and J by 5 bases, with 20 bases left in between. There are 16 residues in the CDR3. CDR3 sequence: CASSALPGTLGDTQYF. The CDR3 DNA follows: TGCGCCAGCAGCGCCCTCCCCGGGACCCTCGGAGATACGCAGTATTTT.

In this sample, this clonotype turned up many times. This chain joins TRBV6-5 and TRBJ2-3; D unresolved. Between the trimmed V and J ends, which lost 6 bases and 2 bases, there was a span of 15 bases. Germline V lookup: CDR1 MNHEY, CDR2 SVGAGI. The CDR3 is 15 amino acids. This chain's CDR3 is CASRGSVGYTDTQYF. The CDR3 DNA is TGTGCCAGCAGGGGCTCGGTTGGGTACACAGATACGCAGTATTTT.

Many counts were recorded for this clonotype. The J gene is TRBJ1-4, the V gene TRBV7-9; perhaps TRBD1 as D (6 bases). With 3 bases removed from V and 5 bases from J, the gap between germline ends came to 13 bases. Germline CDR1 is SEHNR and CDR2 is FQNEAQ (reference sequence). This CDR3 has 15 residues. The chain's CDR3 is CASSFDVGGNEKLFF. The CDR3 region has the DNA TGTGCCAGCAGCTTCGATGTAGGGGGAAATGAAAAACTGTTTTTT.

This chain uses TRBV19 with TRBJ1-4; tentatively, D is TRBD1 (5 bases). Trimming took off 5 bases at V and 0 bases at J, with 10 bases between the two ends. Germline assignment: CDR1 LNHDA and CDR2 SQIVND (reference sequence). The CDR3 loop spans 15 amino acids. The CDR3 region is CASSGATATNEKLFF. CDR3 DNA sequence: TGTGCCAGTAGTGGGGCGACTGCAACTAATGAAAAACTGTTTTTT.

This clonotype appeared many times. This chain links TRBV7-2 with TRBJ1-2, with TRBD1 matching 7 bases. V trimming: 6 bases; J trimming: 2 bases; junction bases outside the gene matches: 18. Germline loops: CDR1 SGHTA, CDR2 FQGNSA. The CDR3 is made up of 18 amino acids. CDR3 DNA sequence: TGTGCCAGCAGTCTCAAAGGGGGCAGGTCTTCCCCCAACTATGGCTACACCTTC. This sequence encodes CASSLKGGRSSPNYGYTF. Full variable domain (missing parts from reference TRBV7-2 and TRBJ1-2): GAGVSQSPSNKVTEKGKDVELRCDPISGHTALYWYRQSLGQGLEFLIYFQGNSAPDKSGLPSDRFSAERTGGSVSTLTIQRTQQEDSAVYLCASSLKGGRSSPNYGYTFGSGTRLTVV.

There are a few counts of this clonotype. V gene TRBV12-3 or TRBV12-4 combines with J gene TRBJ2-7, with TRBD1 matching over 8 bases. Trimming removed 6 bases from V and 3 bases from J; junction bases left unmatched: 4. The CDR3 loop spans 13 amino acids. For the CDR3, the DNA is TGTGCCAGCAGATCTACAGGGGGCTACGAGCAGTACTTC. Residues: CASRSTGGYEQYF.

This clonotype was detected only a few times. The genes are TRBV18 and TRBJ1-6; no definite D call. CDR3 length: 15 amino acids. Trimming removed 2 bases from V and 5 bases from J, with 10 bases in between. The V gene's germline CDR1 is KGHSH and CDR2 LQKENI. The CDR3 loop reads CASSPVPTDNSPLHF. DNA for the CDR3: TGTGCCAGCTCACCAGTCCCCACGGATAATTCACCCCTCCACTTT.

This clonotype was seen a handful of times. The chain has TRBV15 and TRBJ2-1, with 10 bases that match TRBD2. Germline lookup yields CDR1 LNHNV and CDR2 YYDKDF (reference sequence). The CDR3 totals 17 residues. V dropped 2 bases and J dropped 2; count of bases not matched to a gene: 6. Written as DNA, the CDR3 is TGTGCCACCAGCAGAACCATAGCGGGAGGAACCTACAATGAGCAGTTCTTC. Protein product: CATSRTIAGGTYNEQFF. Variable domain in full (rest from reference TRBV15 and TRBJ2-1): DAMVIQNPRYQVTQFGKPVTLSCSQTLNHNVMYWYQQKSSQAPKLLFHYYDKDFNNEADTPDNFQSRRPNTSFCFLDIRSPGLGDTAMYLCATSRTIAGGTYNEQFFGPGTRLTVL.

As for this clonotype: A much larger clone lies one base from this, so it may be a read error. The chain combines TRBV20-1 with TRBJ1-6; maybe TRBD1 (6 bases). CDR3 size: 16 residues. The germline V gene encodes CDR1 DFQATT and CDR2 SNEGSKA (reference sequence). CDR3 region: CSDRDGRGWSNSPLHF. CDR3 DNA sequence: TGCAGTGATAGAGACGGCAGGGGTTGGAGTAATTCACCCCTCCACTTT.

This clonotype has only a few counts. The CDR3 loop reads CASRVSPNYGYTF. CDR3 sequence (DNA): TGTGCCAGCAGAGTTAGTCCAAACTATGGCTACACCTTC. This chain joins TRBV7-9 and TRBJ1-2, with D unresolved. Trimming shortened V by 6 bases and J by 2 bases, and 10 bases separated the two germline ends. This CDR3 region has 13 residues. CDR1 and CDR2 from the germline V gene are SEHNR and FQNEAQ (reference sequence).

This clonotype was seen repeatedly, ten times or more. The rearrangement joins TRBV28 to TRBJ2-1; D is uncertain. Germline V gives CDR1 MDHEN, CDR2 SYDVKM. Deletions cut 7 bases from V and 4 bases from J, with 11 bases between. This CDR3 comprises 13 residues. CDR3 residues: CASIGNFYNEQFF. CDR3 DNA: TGTGCCAGCATAGGGAACTTTTACAATGAGCAGTTCTTC.

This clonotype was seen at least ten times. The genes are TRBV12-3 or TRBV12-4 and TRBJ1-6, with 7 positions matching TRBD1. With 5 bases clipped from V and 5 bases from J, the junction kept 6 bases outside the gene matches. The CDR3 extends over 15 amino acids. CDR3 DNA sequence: TGTGCCAGCAGTCGACAGGGCTGGAATAATTCACCCCTCCACTTT. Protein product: CASSRQGWNNSPLHF.

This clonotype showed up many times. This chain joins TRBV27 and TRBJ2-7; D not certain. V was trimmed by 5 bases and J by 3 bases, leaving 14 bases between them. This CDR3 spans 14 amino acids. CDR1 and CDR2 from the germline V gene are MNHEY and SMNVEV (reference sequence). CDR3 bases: TGTGCCAGCAGTCTGTCGACACTCTACTACGAGCAGTACTTC. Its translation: CASSLSTLYYEQYF.

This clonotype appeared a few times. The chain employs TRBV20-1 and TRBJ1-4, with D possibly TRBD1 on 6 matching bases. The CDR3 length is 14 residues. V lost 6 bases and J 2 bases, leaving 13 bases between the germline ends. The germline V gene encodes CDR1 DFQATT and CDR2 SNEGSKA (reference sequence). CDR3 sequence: CSARRGATNEKLFF. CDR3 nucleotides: TGCAGTGCCAGGCGGGGGGCGACTAATGAAAAACTGTTTTTT.

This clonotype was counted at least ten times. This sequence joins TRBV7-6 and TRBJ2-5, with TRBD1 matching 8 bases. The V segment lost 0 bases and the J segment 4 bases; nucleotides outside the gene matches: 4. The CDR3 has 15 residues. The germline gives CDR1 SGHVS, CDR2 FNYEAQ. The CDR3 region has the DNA TGTGCCAGCAGCTTAGCCTCAGGGGGCCCAGAGACCCAGTACTTC. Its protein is CASSLASGGPETQYF. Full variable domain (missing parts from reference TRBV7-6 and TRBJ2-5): GAGVSQSPRYKVTKRGQDVALRCDPISGHVSLYWYRQALGQGPEFLTYFNYEAQQDKSGLPNDRFSAERPEGSISTLTIQRTEQRDSAMYRCASSLASGGPETQYFGPGTRLLVL.

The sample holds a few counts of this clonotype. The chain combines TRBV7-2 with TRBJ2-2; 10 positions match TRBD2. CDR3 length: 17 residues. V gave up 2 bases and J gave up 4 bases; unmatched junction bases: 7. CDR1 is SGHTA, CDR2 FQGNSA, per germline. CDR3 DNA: TGTGCCAGCAGCTTAAGAGGTAGCGGGGGGCCCACCGGGGAGCTGTTTTTT. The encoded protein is CASSLRGSGGPTGELFF.

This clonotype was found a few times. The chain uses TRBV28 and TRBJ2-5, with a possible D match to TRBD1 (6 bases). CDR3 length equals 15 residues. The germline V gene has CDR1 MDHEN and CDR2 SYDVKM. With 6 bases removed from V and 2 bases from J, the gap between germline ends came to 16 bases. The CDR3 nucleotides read TGTGCCAGCAGATCGCCCACCAGGGGACAAGAGACCCAGTACTTC. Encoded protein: CASRSPTRGQETQYF. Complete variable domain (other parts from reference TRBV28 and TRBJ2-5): DVKVTQSSRYLVKRTGEKVFLECVQDMDHENMFWYRQDPGLGLRLIYFSYDVKMKEKGDIPEGYSVSREKKERFSLILESASTNQTSMYLCASRSPTRGQETQYFGPGTRLLVL.